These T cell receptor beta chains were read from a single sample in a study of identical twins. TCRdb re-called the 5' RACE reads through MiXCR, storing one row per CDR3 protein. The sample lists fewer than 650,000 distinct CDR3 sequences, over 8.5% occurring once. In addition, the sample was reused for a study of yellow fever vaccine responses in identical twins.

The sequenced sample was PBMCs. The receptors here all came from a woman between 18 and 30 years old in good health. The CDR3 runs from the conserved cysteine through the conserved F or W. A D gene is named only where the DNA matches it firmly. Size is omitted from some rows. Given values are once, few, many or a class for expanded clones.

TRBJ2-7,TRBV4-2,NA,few,TGTGCCAGCAGCCAAGATGAAACAGGGCGAGAGCAGTACTTC,CASSQDETGREQYF
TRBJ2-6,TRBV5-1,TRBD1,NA,TGCGCCAGCAGCTTGTTAGGACAGGGAACTGGGGCCAACGTCCTGACTTTC,CASSLLGQGTGANVLTF
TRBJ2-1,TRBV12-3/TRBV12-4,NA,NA,TGTGCCAGCAGGCACCGGGACGGCCCCTACAATGAGCAGTTCTTC,CASRHRDGPYNEQFF
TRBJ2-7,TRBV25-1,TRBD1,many,TGTGCCAGCAGGGGGACAGGGTCCGAGCAGTACTTC,CASRGTGSEQYF
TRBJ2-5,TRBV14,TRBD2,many,TGTGCCAGCAGCCAAGAACTAGCGGGCCTACAAGAGACCCAGTACTTC,CASSQELAGLQETQYF
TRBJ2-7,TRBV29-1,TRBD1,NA,TGCAGCGCCCGACAGGGTTACTACGAGCAGTACTTC,CSARQGYYEQYF
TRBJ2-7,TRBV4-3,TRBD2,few,TGCGCCAGCAGCCCAGGACTAGCGGGAGTCCACGAGCAGTACTTC,CASSPGLAGVHEQYF
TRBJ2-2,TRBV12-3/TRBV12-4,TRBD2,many,TGTGCCAGCAGCTCCGAGACAGCGGGAGTAGGCACCGGGGAGCTGTTTTTT,CASSSETAGVGTGELFF
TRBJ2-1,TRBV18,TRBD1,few,TGTGCCAGCTCACCCTTATGGACAGGTCGGGGCGGATACAATGAGCAGTTCTTC,CASSPLWTGRGGYNEQFF
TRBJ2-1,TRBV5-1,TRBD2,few,TGCGCCAGCAGCTTCGGACTAGCGGGGACCAACAATGAGCAGTTCTTC,CASSFGLAGTNNEQFF
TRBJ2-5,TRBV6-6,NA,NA,TGTGCCAGCAGTTACCAGGAGGAAGAGACCCAGTACTTC,CASSYQEEETQYF
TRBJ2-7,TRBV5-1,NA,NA,TGCGCCAGCAGCTTGCCACAGGGAGCGTCCGAGCAGTACTTC,CASSLPQGASEQYF
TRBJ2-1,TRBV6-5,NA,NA,TGTGCCAGCAGTTACGCAGGGGTAGGGGCTGGCAATGAGCAGTTCTTC,CASSYAGVGAGNEQFF
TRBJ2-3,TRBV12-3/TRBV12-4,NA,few,TGTGCCAGCCGGCGGACCATAAGCACAGATACGCAGTATTTT,CASRRTISTDTQYF
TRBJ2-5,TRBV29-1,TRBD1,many,TGCAGCGTGGGCAGGGGGCTTGGAGAGACCCAGTACTTC,CSVGRGLGETQYF
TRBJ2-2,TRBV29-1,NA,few,TGCAGCGTTGATGTAGAGGGGTCCGGGGAGCTGTTTTTT,CSVDVEGSGELFF
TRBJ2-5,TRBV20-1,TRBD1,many,TGCAGTGCTAGAGACCGGGACAGGGGGTACCAAGAGACCCAGTACTTC,CSARDRDRGYQETQYF
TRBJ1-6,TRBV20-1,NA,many,TGCAGTGCTAGTGGTGCCGACCAGTCTTCACCCCTCCACTTT,CSASGADQSSPLHF
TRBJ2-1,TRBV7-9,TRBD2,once,TGTGCCACCAACGCGGGAGAGAACTACAATGAGCAGTTCTTC,CATNAGENYNEQFF
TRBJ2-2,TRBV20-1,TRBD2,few,TGCAGTGCTAGATCCCATAGCGGGGGGGCCGGCGGGGAGCTGTTTTTT,CSARSHSGGAGGELFF
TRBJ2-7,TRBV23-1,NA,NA,TGCGCCAGCCCTCCCCGGGACGGAGAGCAGTACTTC,CASPPRDGEQYF
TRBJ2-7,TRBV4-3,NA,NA,TGCGCCAGCAGCCAAGCCACGGAGTCCTACGAGCAGTACTTC,CASSQATESYEQYF
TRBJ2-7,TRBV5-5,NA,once,TGTGCCAGCAGCTTGGAAGGGGGACCCGGTCGGGAGCAGTACTTC,CASSLEGGPGREQYF
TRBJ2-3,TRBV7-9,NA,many,TGTGCCAGCAGCTTAACGACGGACACCCCGTGGGCAGATACGCAGTATTTT,CASSLTTDTPWADTQYF
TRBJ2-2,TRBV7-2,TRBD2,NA,TGTGCCAGCACTCTAGCGGGGGTTAGCACCGGGGAGCTGTTTTTT,CASTLAGVSTGELFF